The clone carrying this TCR beta chain was counted many times. This record belongs to a study of regulatory T cells in long-lasting Graves disease. About the research overall: The antithyroid drugs taken by newly diagnosed Graves' patients had been used for under 3 months.

The authors built TCR beta libraries using iRepertoire HTBI primers and Arm-PCR of CDR3 regions. As handled by the study authors: Across samples, over 55 TRBV and about 13 TRBJ segments were found. TCRdb passed the multiplex PCR reads through MiXCR, listing each CDR3 protein once. TCRdb, not the original authors, processed these V and J calls. The repertoire holds 200,000 to 250,000 distinct CDR3 sequences, about 16% seen once, with 22% in the top ten. Germline loops: CDR1 WNHNN, CDR2 SYGVQD (reference sequence). V gave up 5 bases and J gave up 1 base, with 8 bases separating them. The CDR3 runs 13 residues. As for time point: newly diagnosed GD, antithyroid drugs for less than 3 months. With RNA extracted from PBMCs as input, the TCR library was made. Guidelines of the American Thyroid Association were used to diagnose Graves' disease.

The clonotype comes from a female donor with Graves disease. This sequence joins TRBV10-1 and TRBJ2-5; D is undetermined. Sequences were derived from peripheral blood mononuclear cells (PBMCs), sampled at new diagnosis, from a patient treated with antithyroid drugs. The CDR3 DNA follows: TGCGCCAGCAGTCTTCAGCCCCAAGAGACCCAGTACTTC. Its translation: CASSLQPQETQYF.